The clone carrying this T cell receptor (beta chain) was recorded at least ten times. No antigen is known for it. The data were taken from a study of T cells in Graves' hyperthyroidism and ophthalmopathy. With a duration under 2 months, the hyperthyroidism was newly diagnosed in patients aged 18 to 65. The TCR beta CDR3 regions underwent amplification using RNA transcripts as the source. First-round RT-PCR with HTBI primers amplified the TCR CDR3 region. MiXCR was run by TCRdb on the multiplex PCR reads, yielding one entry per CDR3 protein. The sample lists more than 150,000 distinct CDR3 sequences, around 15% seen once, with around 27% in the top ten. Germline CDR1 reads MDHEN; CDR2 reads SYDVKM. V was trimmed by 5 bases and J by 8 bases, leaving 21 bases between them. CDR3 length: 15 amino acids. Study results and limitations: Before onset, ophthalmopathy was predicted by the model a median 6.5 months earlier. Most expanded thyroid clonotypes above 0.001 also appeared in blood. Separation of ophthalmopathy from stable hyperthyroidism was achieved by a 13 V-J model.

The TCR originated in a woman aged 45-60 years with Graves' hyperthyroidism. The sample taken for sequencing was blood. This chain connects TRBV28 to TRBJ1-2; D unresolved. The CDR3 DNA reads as TGTGCCAGCAGTGGCCGTGGCCTTAGCATAGCCGGCTACACCTTC. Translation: CASSGRGLSIAGYTF.